This TCR beta chain emerged from a study of blood T cell repertoires in COVID-19. The ends were cut back, 0 bases at V and 3 bases at J, with 12 bases in the middle. Germline V gives CDR1 MGHRA, CDR2 YSYEKL. This CDR3 has 16 residues. Sequenced by immunoSEQ multiplex PCR; TCRdb stores in-frame clones only, minus some. Of nearly 200,000 clones listed, 70% to 90% are singletons. The chain employs TRBV4-1 and TRBJ1-5; D is uncertain. The TCR was taken from a woman between 70 and 85 years old with acute or convalescent COVID-19. Sequencing was performed on peripheral blood. The CDR3 DNA sequence: TGCGCCAGCAGCCAAGATCCGGGGAGGATCAATCAGCCCCAGCATTTT. It encodes CASSQDPGRINQPQHF.